This T cell receptor (beta chain) comes out of a study of blood T cells in healthy people across ages. V lost 1 base and J lost 3, with 10 bases in between. Germline V gives CDR1 SQVTM, CDR2 ANQGSEA. The CDR3 is 13 amino acids. The authors ran a second PCR of about 6 to 11 cycles using a sample-barcoded 5' primer and a J-beta primer mix. TCRdb fed the 5' RACE reads into MiXCR, producing one record per CDR3 protein. The table records over 1.5 million distinct CDR3 sequences, about 50% of them present only once. This clonotype was seen ten or more times. The specimen was blood. V is TRBV29-1 and J is TRBJ2-7; D is perhaps TRBD2 (5 bases). This receptor was identified in a woman aged 40-49 years in good health. The CDR3 sequence: CSVEGQGGYEQYF. The CDR3 DNA is TGCAGCGTTGAAGGCCAAGGAGGCTACGAGCAGTACTTC.